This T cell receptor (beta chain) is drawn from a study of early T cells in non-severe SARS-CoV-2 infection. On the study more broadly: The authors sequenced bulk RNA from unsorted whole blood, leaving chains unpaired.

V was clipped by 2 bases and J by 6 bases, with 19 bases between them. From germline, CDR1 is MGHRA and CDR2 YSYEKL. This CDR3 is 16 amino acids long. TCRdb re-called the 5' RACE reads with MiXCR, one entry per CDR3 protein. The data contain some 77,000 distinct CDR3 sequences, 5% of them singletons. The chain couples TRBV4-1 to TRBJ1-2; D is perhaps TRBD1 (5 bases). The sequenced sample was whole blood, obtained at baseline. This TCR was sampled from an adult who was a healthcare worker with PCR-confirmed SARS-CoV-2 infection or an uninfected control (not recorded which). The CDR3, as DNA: TGCGCCAGCAGCCAACCCGCTGAGGGGCCTTCGGATGGCTACACCTTC. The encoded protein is CASSQPAEGPSDGYTF.